A selection of T cell receptor beta chains follows, all from one sample in a study of blood T cell repertoires in COVID-19. Assay used: immunoSEQ multiplex PCR; TCRdb lists only in-frame clones, some missing. The repertoire holds 250,000 to 300,000 clones, with 90% to 95% as singletons. Input material: peripheral blood. All receptors derive from a woman in her twenties or thirties with COVID-19, enrolled during active disease. Each CDR3 is given with its conserved first and last residue. Each record gives: CDR3 length, clone size, V gene, J gene, D gene, CDR3 DNA, CDR3 protein. The D gene is left open where the match is weak. Some rows mark clone size as missing; the rest say once, few, many or name a class of expanded clone.

>14|NA|TRBV29-1|TRBJ1-1|NA
TGCAGCGTTGCGGGGGGGGGCTCGAACACTGAAGCTTTCTTT
CSVAGGGSNTEAFF
>18|NA|TRBV19|TRBJ2-1|TRBD2
TGTGCCAGTAGTATAGCCTCATCCGGGACTAGCGGGACCAATGAGCAGTTCTTC
CASSIASSGTSGTNEQFF
>14|NA|TRBV6-5|TRBJ1-4|NA
TGTGCCAGCAGTCAGGGGCAGGGGAATGAAAAACTGTTTTTT
CASSQGQGNEKLFF
>15|NA|TRBV29-1|TRBJ1-1|TRBD1
TGCAGCGTCGTCACAGGGGTGTTGGGGTACACTGAAGCTTTCTTT
CSVVTGVLGYTEAFF
>11|once|TRBV20-1|TRBJ2-7|NA
TGCAGTGCCGAAGGACTCGACGAGCAGTACTTC
CSAEGLDEQYF
>13|once|TRBV29-1|TRBJ2-3|TRBD2
TGCAGCGTTGAAGAACTAGCGGGAGGAACGGTGCGATTT
CSVEELAGGTVRF
>14|NA|TRBV5-5|TRBJ1-1|NA
TGTGCCAGCAGCTTGCCAGAGGGCGGCACTGAAGCTTTCTTT
CASSLPEGGTEAFF
>12|few|TRBV9|TRBJ2-1|NA
TGTGCCAGCAGCGTAACAGGCAATGAGCAGTTCTTC
CASSVTGNEQFF
>13|NA|TRBV24-1|TRBJ1-1|NA
TGTGCCACCAGTGACACCGCAGGCACTGAAGCTTTCTTT
CATSDTAGTEAFF
>16|NA|TRBV5-8|TRBJ2-1|TRBD2
TGTGCCAGCAGCCCGCCGGGACTAGCGGGAGGGCCGCGGCAGTTCTTC
CASSPPGLAGGPRQFF
>11|NA|TRBV7-9|TRBJ2-7|NA
TGTGCCAGCAGCTTTACCTACGAGCAGTACTTC
CASSFTYEQYF
>14|once|TRBV6-6|TRBJ1-3|TRBD1
TGTGCCAGCCGAGACCGGGACAGCGGAAACACCATATATTTT
CASRDRDSGNTIYF
>13|NA|TRBV28|TRBJ1-1|TRBD1
TGTGCCAGCAGTATACCGACAGGGGGTGAAGCTTTCTTT
CASSIPTGGEAFF
>16|NA|TRBV6-6|TRBJ2-1|TRBD2
TGTGCCAGCACCACCCGGACTAGCGGGAGTAGAGGGGAGCAGTTCTTC
CASTTRTSGSRGEQFF
>16|NA|TRBV27|TRBJ1-2|NA
TGTGCCAGCAGTCCCCTACCGACGGATAGCCACGATGGCTACACCTTC
CASSPLPTDSHDGYTF
>14|NA|TRBV28|TRBJ1-2|NA
TGTGCCAGCGGATCGACGGGAGGGGTATATGGCTACACCTTC
CASGSTGGVYGYTF
>10|NA|TRBV10-1|TRBJ2-7|NA
TGCGCCAGCGGAGGGGACGAGCAGTACTTC
CASGGDEQYF
>13|once|TRBV28|TRBJ1-2|TRBD1
TGTGCCAGCAGCTCGGGACAGGGCTATGGCTACACCTTC
CASSSGQGYGYTF
>11|NA|TRBV20-1|TRBJ1-5|NA
TGCAGTGCTAGTAGGGAGGAGCCCCAGCATTTT
CSASREEPQHF
>15|NA|TRBV28|TRBJ1-1|TRBD1
TGTGCCAGCAGTTATACAGGGGGCCGGTTCACTGAAGCTTTCTTT
CASSYTGGRFTEAFF
>16|NA|TRBV7-9|TRBJ1-6|TRBD1
TGTGCCAGCAGCTCAGGACAGGGCTACTATAATTCACCCCTCCACTTT
CASSSGQGYYNSPLHF
>14|NA|TRBV25-1|TRBJ1-1|NA
TGTGCCAGCAGTGACGCGGGGACTAACACTGAAGCTTTCTTT
CASSDAGTNTEAFF